A single sample is the source of the 28 T cell receptor beta chains below, sequenced in a study of glioma-infiltrating T cells. TCR alpha and beta CDR3 regions were amplified from RNA using iRepertoire nested multiplex PCR. TCRdb re-called the multiplex PCR reads through MiXCR, storing one row per CDR3 protein. The profile shows some 3,900 distinct CDR3 sequences, roughly 90% of them singletons. Input material: glioma tissue, nonneoplastic brain tissue, or PBMCs (not recorded which). All receptors come from a human donor with low-grade glioma or glioblastoma, undergoing nonglioma brain surgery, or in good health (not recorded which).

In regard to this clonotype: This beta chain was picked up by a library intended for alpha chains and is off target, so its count carries little meaning. J is TRBJ2-1 and V is TRBV10-3, with 10 bases that match TRBD2. From germline, CDR1 is ENHRY and CDR2 SYGVKD. The CDR3 runs 15 residues. V shed 0 bases, J shed 9 bases, and the junction held 5 bases outside the gene matches. CDR3 sequence (DNA): TGTGCCATCAGTGAGTCTCCTAGCGGGAGTGGTGAGCAGTTCTTC. Amino acid sequence: CAISESPSGSGEQFF.

With respect to this clonotype: Being off target in a library aimed at alpha chains, this beta chain has a size of little meaning. This chain uses TRBV20-1 with TRBJ1-4; no firm D call. Germline assignment: CDR1 DFQATT and CDR2 SNEGSKA (reference sequence). V was clipped by 1 base and J by 3 bases, with 12 bases between them. CDR3 length equals 15 residues. The CDR3, as DNA: TGCAGTGCTAGAGTCGGCTCATCAGCTAATGAAAAACTGTTTTTT. Protein sequence: CSARVGSSANEKLFF.

This clonotype turned up a few times. This beta chain was picked up by a library intended for alpha chains and is off target, so its count carries little meaning. The chain links TRBV7-2 to TRBJ2-5, with 8 positions matching TRBD2. The length of the CDR3 is 17 residues. V was clipped by 0 bases and J by 2 bases; unmatched bases: 8. Looked up from germline, CDR1 is SGHTA and CDR2 is FQGNSA. CDR3 sequence (DNA): TGTGCCAGCAGCTTAGCGCTAGCGGGCGGGTCTCAAGAGACCCAGTACTTC. Amino acids: CASSLALAGGSQETQYF.

Turning to this clonotype: In a library made to pick up alpha chains, this beta chain is a stray read with a size that means little. This chain connects TRBV7-8 to TRBJ1-1; TRBD1 is a possible D gene (6 bases). CDR1 is SGHVS, CDR2 FQNEAQ, per germline. The V gene lost 5 bases and the J gene lost 1 base, with 8 bases spanning the gap. The CDR3 loop spans 13 amino acids. CDR3 bases: TGTGCCAGCAGCCCGGGACAGAACACTGAAGCTTTCTTT. It encodes CASSPGQNTEAFF.

This clonotype was recorded once. This beta chain lies outside the target of a library built for alpha chains; its clone size means little. This chain uses TRBV12-5 with TRBJ1-1; 9 nucleotides align to TRBD1. J lost 1 base, V lost 2 bases, and 17 bases had no gene match. Germline V gives CDR1 LGHNT, CDR2 FRNRAP. This CDR3 is 20 amino acids long. Here the CDR3 DNA reads TGTGCTAGTGGTTTGACTATCAGGACCGGGACAGGGAGGGGGAACACTGAAGCTTTCTTT. Translation: CASGLTIRTGTGRGNTEAFF.

As to this clonotype: As an off-target read in a library built for alpha chains, this beta chain has a frequency of little significance. The chain couples TRBV20-1 to TRBJ2-7, with TRBD2 matching 12 bases. Germline CDR1 is DFQATT and CDR2 is SNEGSKA (reference sequence). Unmatched junction bases numbered 4, after V lost 4 bases and J lost 3 bases. CDR3 length: 14 residues. Here the CDR3 DNA reads TGCAGTGCTACCCGGACTAGCGGGGTCTACGAGCAGTACTTC. Amino acids: CSATRTSGVYEQYF.

On this clonotype itself: One junction end does not reproduce the germline sequence, and a read error may be involved. This beta chain is an off-target read within a library intended for alpha chains, so its frequency means little. The chain recombines TRBV6-2 or TRBV6-3 with TRBJ1-2; D might be TRBD1 (6 bases). Looked up from germline, CDR1 is MNHEY and CDR2 is SVGEGT. This CDR3 has 15 residues. The CDR3 sequence is CASSYAGQHNYGYTF. CDR3 nucleotides: TGCGCCAGCAGTTACGCCGGACAGCATAACTATGGCTACACCTTC.

A remark on this clonotype: At one end, the junction sequence differs from germline, possibly due to a read error. Since it is a stray read in a library aimed at alpha chains, this beta chain has a size that is not meaningful. The CDR3, as DNA: TGTGCCAGCAGTCACACCCATCGCAACTATGACTACACCTTC. Translating it yields CASSHTHRNYDYTF. The chain combines TRBV25-1 with TRBJ1-2; D gene uncertain. Germline loops: CDR1 MGHDK, CDR2 SYGVNS. This CDR3 spans 14 amino acids.

In regard to this clonotype: A much more abundant neighbour one base away suggests this may be a read error. With the library built for alpha chains, this beta chain is off target and its frequency is not meaningful. The CDR3 here is CASSYTAPGSPLHF. The CDR3 coding sequence is TGTGCCAGCAGTTACACGGCCCCAGGGTCACCCCTCCACTTT. The rearrangement joins TRBV6-2 or TRBV6-3 to TRBJ1-6; TRBD1 might be the D (5 bases). Germline V gives CDR1 MNHEY, CDR2 SVGEGT. V lost 2 bases and J 10 bases, leaving 12 bases between the germline ends. This CDR3 has 14 amino acids.

This clonotype has more than one count but fewer than ten. A library made for alpha chains picked up this beta chain off target, so its size means little. V and J are TRBV28 and TRBJ2-1; 8 bases align to TRBD1. After removal of 2 bases from V and 13 bases from J, the junction contained 19 bases not matched to a gene. CDR3 length equals 17 residues. From germline, CDR1 is MDHEN and CDR2 SYDVKM. The DNA of the CDR3 is TGTGCCAGCAGTTTAATGCCCTTGTTCGACAGGGGAATGAATCAGTTCTTC. Encoded protein: CASSLMPLFDRGMNQFF.

About this clonotype: Sequence at one end of the junction differs from germline and may be a read error. This beta chain represents an off-target read in a library built for alpha chains; its size is of limited meaning. The chain combines TRBV10-3 with TRBJ2-1, with 14 bases that match TRBD2. The germline CDR1 and CDR2 sequences are ENHRY and SYGVKD. This CDR3 contains 15 residues. CDR3 DNA sequence: TGTGCCAGCAGTGCGACTAGCGGGGGGGACAATGAGCAGTTCTTC. Amino acid sequence: CASSATSGGDNEQFF.

On this clonotype itself: Its ends do not fully match the called genes, so a read error is possible. This beta chain was picked up by a library intended for alpha chains and is off target, so its count carries little meaning. CDR3 in DNA: TGTGCCGGCAGCCCCTGGGGCGCAGATACGCAGTATTTT. This sequence encodes CAGSPWGADTQYF. This rearrangement joins TRBV7-2 to TRBJ2-3; D might be TRBD1 (5 bases). The CDR3 contains 13 residues. CDR1 and CDR2 (germline): SGHTA, FQGNSA.

Concerning this clonotype itself: Found in a library prepared for alpha chains, this beta chain is an off-target read, and its abundance has little meaning. The V and J genes are TRBV2 and TRBJ1-2; 7 bases match TRBD1. The length of the CDR3 is 14 residues. The ends lost 4 bases at V and 2 bases at J; junction bases unmatched: 4. The V gene's germline CDR1 is SNHLY and CDR2 FYNNEI. The CDR3 here is CASSVLGQNYGYTF. The CDR3 DNA reads TGTGCCAGCAGTGTACTGGGACAGAACTATGGCTACACCTTC.

In regard to this clonotype: This beta chain turned up in a library designed for alpha chains; as an off-target read, its abundance says little. V gene TRBV7-2 combines with J gene TRBJ1-1, with D uncertain. Germline CDR1 and CDR2: SGHTA and FQGNSA. The CDR3 has 14 amino acids. Trimming took off 5 bases at V and 1 base at J, with 11 bases between the two ends. This CDR3 reads CASSMRPENTEAFF. CDR3 nucleotide sequence: TGTGCCAGCAGCATGCGACCAGAGAACACTGAAGCTTTCTTT.

Of note for this clonotype: The library was built for alpha chains, so this beta chain is an off-target read and its size means little. The chain links TRBV3-1 to TRBJ2-7, with TRBD2 matching over 8 bases. This CDR3 has 17 residues. J was trimmed by 7 bases and V by 2 bases; bases with no gene match: 16. Looked up from germline, CDR1 is LGHDT and CDR2 is YNNKEL (reference sequence). CDR3 protein: CASSQRRTSGDTEEQYF. The CDR3 DNA is TGTGCCAGCAGCCAAAGAAGAACTAGCGGTGATACTGAGGAGCAGTACTTC.

On this clonotype itself: For a library built for alpha chains, this beta chain is a stray read; little rests on its size. The CDR3, as DNA: TGTGCCAGCAGCTTACATGGTCTCGTCTACACACTCCGATTCACCGGGGAGCTGTTTTTT. This sequence encodes CASSLHGLVYTLRFTGELFF. This chain links TRBV11-2 with TRBJ2-2; no firm D call. Germline lookup yields CDR1 SGHAT and CDR2 FQNNGV. This CDR3 has 20 residues. V was cut by 2 bases and J by 4 bases, with 26 bases left in between.

On this clonotype: Because the library targeted alpha chains, this beta chain is an off-target read whose size means little. The rearrangement links TRBV7-2 to TRBJ1-5; D call uncertain. The CDR3 consists of 14 residues. Deletions cut 2 bases from V and 3 bases from J, with 8 bases between. Germline V gene data show CDR1 as SGHTA and CDR2 as FQGNSA. CDR3 amino acids: CASSLTGNNQPQHF. In nucleotides, the CDR3 is TGTGCCAGCAGCTTAACCGGGAACAATCAGCCCCAGCATTTT.

About this clonotype: The size of this beta chain means little, since it is a stray read in a library made for alpha chains. The rearrangement links TRBV7-2 to TRBJ2-7; perhaps TRBD1 as D (5 bases). There are 13 residues in the CDR3. V was pared by 6 bases and J by 0 bases, with 9 bases between. CDR1 and CDR2 from the germline V gene are SGHTA and FQGNSA. The CDR3 nucleotides are TGTGCCAGCAGTCGACAGAGCTCCTACGAGCAGTACTTC. This sequence encodes CASSRQSSYEQYF.

Details on this clonotype: This beta chain is an unintended read in a library built for alpha chains; its size means little. The chain uses TRBV6-5 and TRBJ1-3, with D possibly TRBD1 on 6 matching bases. The CDR3 extends over 14 amino acids. V gave up 7 bases and J gave up 4 bases, with 14 bases separating them. Germline CDR1 is MNHEY and CDR2 is SVGAGI. CDR3 sequence reads: CASTSDRLGNTIYF. CDR3 bases: TGTGCCAGCACTTCAGACAGGCTCGGAAACACCATATATTTT.

With regard to this clonotype: As an off-target read in a library built for alpha chains, this beta chain has a frequency of little significance. The chain uses TRBV6-9 and TRBJ1-2, with unresolved D. From germline, CDR1 is MNHGY and CDR2 SVAAGI. Trimming took off 3 bases at V and 5 bases at J, with 10 bases between the two ends. The CDR3 spans 13 residues. The CDR3 region is CASSYGEKYGYTF. The CDR3 region has the DNA TGTGCCAGCAGTTACGGGGAGAAGTATGGCTACACCTTC.

Concerning this clonotype: With the library built for alpha chains, this beta chain is off target and its frequency is not meaningful. The chain combines TRBV6-1 with TRBJ2-1, with D perhaps matching TRBD1 (5 bases). The CDR3 length is 12 residues. The germline V gene has CDR1 MNHNS and CDR2 SASEGT. V was cut by 6 bases and J by 10 bases, with 13 bases left in between. CDR3 coding DNA: TGTGCCAGCAGAACCTCCGACAGAGAGCAGTTCTTC. Its protein is CASRTSDREQFF.

Notes on this clonotype: This beta chain is a stray sequence in a library constructed for alpha chains; its clone size is not meaningful. The rearrangement uses TRBV10-3 and TRBJ2-3; tentatively, D is TRBD2 (6 bases). CDR3 size: 15 residues. CDR1 ENHRY and CDR2 SYGVKD come from the germline V gene. V was trimmed by 0 bases and J by 4 bases, leaving 11 bases between them. CDR3 loop: CAISESPGLPDTQYF. Written as DNA, the CDR3 is TGTGCCATCAGTGAGTCCCCGGGACTCCCAGATACGCAGTATTTT.

This clonotype was seen a single time. The library was designed around alpha chains, so this beta chain is a stray read whose abundance carries little weight. The J gene is TRBJ2-3, the V gene TRBV6-5, with D unclear. Germline V gene lookup returns CDR1 MNHEY and CDR2 SVGAGI. The V end was cut by 10 bases, the J end by 4 bases, with 18 bases between. This CDR3 region has 14 residues. This CDR3 reads CATARRVGADTQYF. DNA for the CDR3: TGTGCCACCGCCAGGCGCGTTGGCGCAGATACGCAGTATTTT.

On this clonotype itself: This beta chain was picked up by a library intended for alpha chains and is off target, so its count carries little meaning. V and J are TRBV6-6 and TRBJ2-1, with D perhaps being TRBD1 or TRBD2 (6 bases each). The CDR3 sequence is 17 residues long. The germline gives CDR1 MNHNY, CDR2 SVGAGI (reference sequence). V dropped 8 bases and J dropped 0 bases, with 20 bases sitting between them. CDR3 residues: CASLSLLGGSSYNEQFF. Here the CDR3 DNA reads TGTGCCAGCCTAAGTTTGTTGGGGGGCAGCTCCTACAATGAGCAGTTCTTC.

In regard to this clonotype: The size of this beta chain means little, since it is a stray read in a library made for alpha chains. This chain joins TRBV7-9 and TRBJ2-1, with a possible D match to TRBD2 (6 bases). This CDR3 contains 13 residues. Germline CDR1 and CDR2: SEHNR and FQNEAQ (reference sequence). V lost 4 bases and J 14 bases, leaving 18 bases between the germline ends. The DNA for the CDR3 is TGTGCCAGCAGCTCGGCTCAGGAATCGGGGGAGTTCTTC. Translated: CASSSAQESGEFF.

About this clonotype itself: The library was designed around alpha chains, so this beta chain is a stray read whose abundance carries little weight. The CDR3 nucleotides read TGTGCCAGCAGTGGCCCCTTCCAGGCCGCTTTAAATCAGCCCCAGCATTTT. Amino acid sequence: CASSGPFQAALNQPQHF. This sequence joins TRBV25-1 and TRBJ1-5, with unresolved D. The CDR3 length is 17 residues. In germline, CDR1 is MGHDK, CDR2 SYGVNS. V shed 4 bases and J shed 4 bases, with 20 bases lying between them.

With respect to this clonotype: With the library built for alpha chains, this beta chain is off target and its frequency is not meaningful. The V call is TRBV20-1, the J call TRBJ1-1; no clear D gene. Deletions cut 0 bases from V and 3 bases from J, with 11 bases between. The CDR3 has 14 residues. The germline V gene has CDR1 DFQATT and CDR2 SNEGSKA (reference sequence). The CDR3 sequence is CSARDRLGYTEAFF. The CDR3 bases are TGCAGTGCTAGAGATCGGTTGGGATACACTGAAGCTTTCTTT.

As regards this clonotype: In a library made to pick up alpha chains, this beta chain is a stray read with a size that means little. The rearrangement uses TRBV20-1 and TRBJ2-5; D possibly uses TRBD1 or TRBD2 (6 bases each). Trimming stripped 3 bases from V and 3 bases from J, with 14 bases between. Germline CDR1 and CDR2: DFQATT and SNEGSKA (reference sequence). The CDR3 spans 14 residues. This CDR3 reads CSARPTGGKETQYF. CDR3 DNA sequence: TGCAGTGCTAGGCCCACCGGGGGCAAAGAGACCCAGTACTTC.